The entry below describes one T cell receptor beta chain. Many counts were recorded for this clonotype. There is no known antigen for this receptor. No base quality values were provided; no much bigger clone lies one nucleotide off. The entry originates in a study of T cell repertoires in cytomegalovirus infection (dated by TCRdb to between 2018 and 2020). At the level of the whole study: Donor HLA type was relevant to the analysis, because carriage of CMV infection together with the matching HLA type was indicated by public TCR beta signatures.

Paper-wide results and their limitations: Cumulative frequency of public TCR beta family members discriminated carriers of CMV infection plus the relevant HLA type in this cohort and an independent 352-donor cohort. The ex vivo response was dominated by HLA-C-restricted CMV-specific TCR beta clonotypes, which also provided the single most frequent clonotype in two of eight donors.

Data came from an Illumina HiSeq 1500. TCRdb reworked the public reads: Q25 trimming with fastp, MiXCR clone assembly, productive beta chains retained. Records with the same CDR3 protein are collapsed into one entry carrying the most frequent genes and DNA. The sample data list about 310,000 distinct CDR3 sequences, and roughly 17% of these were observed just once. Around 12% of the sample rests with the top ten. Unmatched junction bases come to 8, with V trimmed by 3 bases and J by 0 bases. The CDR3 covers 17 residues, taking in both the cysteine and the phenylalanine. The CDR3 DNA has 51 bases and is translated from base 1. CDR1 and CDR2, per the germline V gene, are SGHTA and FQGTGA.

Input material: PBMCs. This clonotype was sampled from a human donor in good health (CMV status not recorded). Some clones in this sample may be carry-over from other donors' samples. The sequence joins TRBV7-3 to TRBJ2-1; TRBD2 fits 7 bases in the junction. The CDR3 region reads CASSLSGAPSSYNEQFF. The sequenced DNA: TGTGCCAGCAGCTTGAGCGGGGCGCCGAGCTCCTACAATGAGCAGTTCTTC.